These 20 T cell receptor beta chains were all obtained from the same sample, sequenced in a study of blood T cell repertoires in COVID-19. The protocol was immunoSEQ multiplex PCR, while the TCRdb copy is restricted to in-frame clones and leaves out a portion. This table has some 400,000 clones, approximately 77% appearing once. Sequencing used peripheral blood. These receptor sequences come from a human donor with acute or convalescent COVID-19. The donor label of this sample is uncertain.

The chain carries TRBV7-9 and TRBJ2-1; a possible D gene is TRBD1 (6 bases). CDR3 length: 18 residues. Germline CDR1 SEHNR, CDR2 FQNEAQ (reference sequence). Trimming removed 4 bases from V and 7 bases from J, with 26 bases in between. The chain's CDR3 is CASSSPKQGINLGNEQFF. The CDR3 DNA follows: TGTGCCAGCAGCTCCCCTAAGCAGGGGATTAATCTAGGGAATGAGCAGTTCTTC.

The gene calls are TRBV27 and TRBJ2-7, with D maybe TRBD1 (6 bases). Deletions cut 8 bases from V and 5 bases from J, with 16 bases between. The germline gives CDR1 MNHEY, CDR2 SMNVEV (reference sequence). This CDR3 is built from 13 residues. The CDR3, as DNA: TGTGCCAGCCGGGACACGGGTCTCCACGAGCAGTACTTC. As protein: CASRDTGLHEQYF.

This sequence joins TRBV6-4 and TRBJ2-2; TRBD2 matches 10 bases. V lost 5 bases and J lost 2; bases outside the gene matches: 2. Germline V CDR1 and CDR2: MRHNA, SNTAGT. The CDR3 extends over 15 amino acids. Written as DNA, the CDR3 is TGTGCCAGCAGTTCTAGCGGGGGAAACACCGGGGAGCTGTTTTTT. Amino acid sequence: CASSSSGGNTGELFF.

CDR3 nucleotide sequence: TGCGCCAGCAGCCAAGACTTTAGGGACAGGGGGCCCAGGGCGCAGTATTTT. Its translation: CASSQDFRDRGPRAQYF. This chain uses TRBV4-1 with TRBJ2-3, with 12 positions matching TRBD1. The length of the CDR3 is 17 residues. CDR1 and CDR2 (germline): MGHRA, YSYEKL. V lost 0 bases and J lost 10; bases outside the gene matches: 11.

This clone has a handful of counts. This sequence joins TRBV6-6 and TRBJ2-7; maybe TRBD2 (6 bases). V shed 6 bases and J shed 0 bases, with 15 bases lying between them. Germline V gives CDR1 MNHNY, CDR2 SVGAGI (reference sequence). The CDR3 extends over 15 amino acids. The CDR3 coding sequence is TGTGCCAGCAGCGGCCACGGGGGAAGCTCCTACGAGCAGTACTTC. Amino acids: CASSGHGGSSYEQYF.

The genes are TRBV10-3 and TRBJ1-2, with 9 positions matching TRBD1. V lost 3 bases to trimming and J lost 5 bases; unmatched junction nucleotides: 10. Germline V gene sequence: CDR1 ENHRY, CDR2 SYGVKD. The CDR3 runs to 16 residues. CDR3 DNA: TGTGCCATCAGTGACTCGGGACAGGGAACTCAATATGGCTACACCTTC. Its protein product is CAISDSGQGTQYGYTF.

CDR3 protein: CASSLQGRGPTSTDTQYF. The CDR3 nucleotides are TGTGCCAGCAGCTTACAGGGCAGGGGGCCGACTAGCACAGATACGCAGTATTTT. This chain links TRBV7-8 with TRBJ2-3, with 8 bases that match TRBD1. This CDR3 is built from 18 residues. Losses at the gene ends were 2 bases for V and 0 bases for J; bases not matched to a gene: 10. Per germline, CDR1 SGHVS and CDR2 FQNEAQ.

The chain is built from TRBV6-5 and TRBJ1-2; 9 bases map to TRBD1. Per germline, CDR1 MNHEY and CDR2 SVGAGI. The ends lost 7 bases at V and 7 bases at J; junction bases unmatched: 13. This CDR3 is 15 amino acids long. The CDR3 sequence is CASKTTGTGLSGYTF. As DNA, the CDR3 is TGTGCCAGCAAGACCACCGGGACAGGGCTGAGTGGCTACACCTTC.

CDR3 sequence: CASSQWTANTGELFF. As DNA, the CDR3 is TGTGCCAGCAGTCAATGGACAGCGAACACCGGGGAGCTGTTTTTT. V usage is TRBV6-5 and J usage is TRBJ2-2; possibly TRBD1 for D (6 bases). Germline lookup yields CDR1 MNHEY and CDR2 SVGAGI. Trimming stripped 5 bases from V and 0 bases from J, with 10 bases between. The CDR3 is 15 residues long.

The rearrangement uses TRBV12-3 or TRBV12-4 and TRBJ1-5; a possible D gene is TRBD1 (5 bases). V was pared by 6 bases and J by 2 bases, with 8 bases between. This CDR3 spans 13 amino acids. In DNA, the CDR3 is TGTGCCAGCAGGGGGGAGGGCAATCAGCCCCAGCATTTT. The encoded protein is CASRGEGNQPQHF.

This clone has just one count. The chain employs TRBV5-4 and TRBJ1-3, with D possibly being TRBD1 (5 bases). The CDR3 covers 13 residues. The germline V gene has CDR1 SGHNT and CDR2 YYREEE (reference sequence). The ends were cut back, 3 bases at V and 4 bases at J, with 8 bases in the middle. The chain's CDR3 is CASSSGDGNTIYF. CDR3 coding DNA: TGTGCCAGCAGCTCGGGGGACGGAAACACCATATATTTT.

V usage is TRBV7-9 and J usage is TRBJ2-5; 7 bases are shared with TRBD1. V shed 0 bases, J shed 1 base, and the junction held 8 bases outside the gene matches. This CDR3 has 17 residues. Germline CDR1 reads SEHNR; CDR2 reads FQNEAQ (reference sequence). The CDR3 nucleotides read TGTGCCAGCAGCTTAGCACCCCCTGCAGGGGGCCAAGAGACCCAGTACTTC. Translated, it gives CASSLAPPAGGQETQYF. Full variable domain (outside the CDR3, taken from reference TRBV7-9 and TRBJ2-5): DTGVSQNPRHKITKRGQNVTFRCDPISEHNRLYWYRQTLGQGPEFLTYFQNEAQLEKSRLLSDRFSAERPKGSFSTLEIQRTEQGDSAMYLCASSLAPPAGGQETQYFGPGTRLLVL.

The genes are TRBV3-1 (or the pseudogene TRBV3-2) and TRBJ1-1; D is perhaps TRBD1 (5 bases). V gave up 0 bases and J gave up 13 bases, with 15 bases separating them. Germline assignment: CDR1 LGHDT and CDR2 YNNKEL (reference sequence). CDR3 size: 13 residues. DNA for the CDR3: TGTGCCAGCAGCCAAGATAACGGGGGTGGTGTTTTCTTT. Its translation: CASSQDNGGGVFF.

The rearrangement links TRBV7-7 to TRBJ2-2; 9 positions agree with TRBD1. The V gene's germline CDR1 is SSHAT and CDR2 FNYEAQ (reference sequence). The V gene end was trimmed by 5 bases and the J gene end by 5 bases; junction bases not matched to a gene: 6. The CDR3 is 15 amino acids. The CDR3 loop is CASSPTGGRTGELFF. CDR3 sequence (DNA): TGTGCCAGCAGCCCGACAGGGGGTAGAACCGGGGAGCTGTTTTTT.

The chain links TRBV19 to TRBJ1-1; D possibly corresponds to TRBD1 (5 bases). The CDR3 has 15 residues. Trimming took off 2 bases at V and 0 bases at J, with 10 bases between the two ends. Germline V gene sequence: CDR1 LNHDA, CDR2 SQIVND (reference sequence). DNA of the CDR3: TGTGCCAGTAGTATAAAGGAGGGGCTGAACACTGAAGCTTTCTTT. Its translation is CASSIKEGLNTEAFF.

This sequence joins TRBV3-1 (or the pseudogene TRBV3-2) and TRBJ2-3; 8 bases align to TRBD2. Germline V gives CDR1 LGHDT, CDR2 YNNKEL (reference sequence). The V gene end was trimmed by 4 bases and the J gene end by 6 bases; junction bases not matched to a gene: 6. The CDR3 spans 14 residues. The CDR3 region is CASSRRLAGDTQYF. CDR3 nucleotide sequence: TGTGCCAGCAGCCGACGTTTAGCGGGGGATACGCAGTATTTT.

The chain carries TRBV18 and TRBJ1-5; no clear D gene. V was trimmed by 5 bases and J by 3 bases, leaving 14 bases between them. The CDR3 runs to 15 residues. Germline V gene sequence: CDR1 KGHSH, CDR2 LQKENI. CDR3 sequence (DNA): TGTGCCAGCTCAAGAGCGGGCGGCTTCAATCAGCCCCAGCATTTT. Translating gives CASSRAGGFNQPQHF.

The V call is TRBV19, the J call TRBJ1-2; D not resolved. Germline V gene sequence: CDR1 LNHDA, CDR2 SQIVND (reference sequence). This CDR3 contains 10 residues. V was cut by 5 bases and J by 7 bases, with 5 bases left in between. CDR3 nucleotides: TGTGCCAGTAGTCCCAGTGGCTACACCTTC. It encodes CASSPSGYTF.

V usage is TRBV11-2 and J usage is TRBJ1-1; D perhaps matches TRBD1 (6 bases). The V gene's germline CDR1 is SGHAT and CDR2 FQNNGV. With 5 bases removed from V and 0 bases from J, the gap between germline ends came to 16 bases. The CDR3 totals 16 residues. CDR3 bases: TGTGCCAGCAGCCATTACAGGGCCCTCATGAACACTGAAGCTTTCTTT. Translating it yields CASSHYRALMNTEAFF.

The genes are TRBV6-5 and TRBJ1-3, with 10 bases aligning to TRBD1. The ends lost 7 bases at V and 3 bases at J; junction bases unmatched: 6. The CDR3 has 15 residues. The V gene's germline CDR1 is MNHEY and CDR2 SVGAGI. The CDR3 DNA reads TGTGCCAGCACCTCGGGGACAGGGGTTGGAAACACCATATATTTT. This translates into CASTSGTGVGNTIYF.